The rows below give T cell receptor beta chains drawn from one sample of a study of T cells in Graves' hyperthyroidism and ophthalmopathy. TCRdb passed the multiplex PCR reads through MiXCR, listing each CDR3 protein once. The table includes 500,000 to 550,000 distinct CDR3 sequences, 15% to 20% detected once. Sequencing was carried out using blood. All receptors derive from a man aged 35-49 years with Graves' ophthalmopathy. Both conserved end residues are part of each CDR3. The D gene is left open where the match is weak. Expanded clones get a size class; other rows say once, few or many, or leave the size out.

TRBV28	TRBD2	TRBJ2-7	NA	CASIRGRGSYEQYF	TGTGCCAGCATACGGGGGAGGGGCAGCTACGAGCAGTACTTC
TRBV19	NA	TRBJ1-3	NA	CASSPTTGSGNTIYF	TGTGCCAGTAGTCCGACGACAGGCTCTGGAAACACCATATATTTT
TRBV6-2/TRBV6-3	NA	TRBJ1-6	NA	CASSYSRGGAGGNSPLHF	TGTGCCAGCAGTTACTCGAGGGGCGGAGCGGGGGGAAATTCACCCCTCCACTTT
TRBV7-9	TRBD2	TRBJ2-1	few	CASSLPGLAGDNEQFF	TGTGCCAGCAGCTTACCGGGACTAGCGGGAGACAATGAGCAGTTCTTC
TRBV27	TRBD2	TRBJ2-5	NA	CASSPGTSGSKETQYF	TGTGCCAGCAGTCCCGGGACTAGCGGGAGTAAAGAGACCCAGTACTTC
TRBV28	NA	TRBJ2-7	many	CASSRAQGRTSREQYF	TGTGCCAGCAGTCGCGCACAGGGGCGGACTAGCCGGGAGCAGTACTTC
TRBV9	TRBD2	TRBJ2-1	NA	CASSVGAGVNEQFF	TGTGCCAGCAGCGTAGGAGCGGGGGTCAATGAGCAGTTCTTC
TRBV7-2	NA	TRBJ1-2	NA	CASGRDPSGYTF	TGTGCCAGCGGAAGAGACCCCTCTGGCTACACCTTC
TRBV18	NA	TRBJ1-5	NA	CASSPEVIGMSNQPQHF	TGTGCCAGCTCACCCGAGGTGATAGGGATGAGCAATCAGCCCCAGCATTTT
TRBV10-3	NA	TRBJ2-3	NA	CAISGGLADTQYF	TGTGCCATCAGCGGCGGGTTGGCAGATACGCAGTATTTT
TRBV7-9	TRBD1	TRBJ2-7	many	CASSLVGQGAYEQYF	TGTGCCAGCAGCTTAGTTGGGCAGGGGGCCTACGAGCAGTACTTC
TRBV13	NA	TRBJ2-7	few	CASSRTAYEQYF	TGTGCCAGCAGCCGGACCGCATACGAGCAGTACTTC
TRBV7-2	TRBD2	TRBJ2-1	NA	CASSFSSGSFNEQFF	TGTGCCAGCAGCTTCTCCAGCGGGAGTTTTAATGAGCAGTTCTTC
TRBV25-1	NA	TRBJ1-5	few	CASSESGNQPQHF	TGTGCCAGCAGTGAATCGGGAAATCAGCCCCAGCATTTT
TRBV28	NA	TRBJ2-5	NA	CASWTGAQETQYF	TGTGCCAGCTGGACGGGGGCCCAAGAGACCCAGTACTTC
TRBV27	TRBD1	TRBJ2-7	few	CASSFPDRFPYEQYF	TGTGCCAGCAGTTTCCCGGACAGGTTCCCCTACGAGCAGTACTTC
TRBV20-1	TRBD1	TRBJ1-4	NA	CSARGTGYEKLFF	TGCAGTGCTAGAGGGACAGGGTACGAAAAACTGTTTTTT
TRBV30	TRBD2	TRBJ2-4	NA	CAWSVRGVRRGNIQYF	TGTGCCTGGAGTGTACGGGGGGTTCGACGCGGGAACATTCAGTACTTC
TRBV28	NA	TRBJ2-1	many	CASSLRGSASSYNEQFF	TGTGCCAGCAGTTTACGGGGTAGCGCGAGCTCCTACAATGAGCAGTTCTTC
TRBV12-3/TRBV12-4	NA	TRBJ2-1	NA	CASRWDKVSDEQFF	TGTGCCAGCAGGTGGGACAAGGTGTCTGATGAGCAGTTCTTC
TRBV15	TRBD1	TRBJ1-2	many	CATSRDRGGGYTF	TGTGCCACCAGCAGGGACAGGGGAGGAGGCTACACCTTC
TRBV3-1	NA	TRBJ2-1	many	CASSQGRGEQFF	TGTGCCAGCAGCCAAGGCCGCGGTGAGCAGTTCTTC
TRBV5-1	NA	TRBJ2-3	many	CASGPGSGSTDTQYF	TGCGCCAGCGGCCCGGGGAGCGGGAGCACAGATACGCAGTATTTT
TRBV12-3/TRBV12-4	NA	TRBJ2-6	NA	CASTRASGANVLTF	TGTGCCAGCACCCGGGCCTCTGGGGCCAACGTCCTGACTTTC
TRBV27	NA	TRBJ1-6	few	CASSLRGEGSPLHF	TGTGCCAGCAGTTTACGGGGAGAAGGGTCACCCCTCCACTTT
TRBV20-1	NA	TRBJ2-3	many	CSAKRPSTDTQYF	TGCAGTGCTAAGCGGCCTAGCACAGATACGCAGTATTTT
TRBV24-1	TRBD1	TRBJ1-4	NA	CATSDSGQVEKLFF	TGTGCCACCAGTGATTCCGGACAGGTGGAAAAACTGTTTTTT
TRBV7-6	TRBD2	TRBJ2-5	many	CASSIRLAFEGETQYF	TGTGCCAGCAGCATTCGACTAGCTTTCGAGGGAGAGACCCAGTACTTC
TRBV7-8	NA	TRBJ2-3	NA	CASSLPDDGPADTQYF	TGTGCCAGCAGCTTACCGGATGATGGCCCAGCAGATACGCAGTATTTT
TRBV6-6	NA	TRBJ2-3	NA	CASSYSSGASTDTQYF	TGTGCCAGCAGTTACTCGTCAGGAGCTAGCACAGATACGCAGTATTTT
TRBV10-3	TRBD1	TRBJ2-2	few	CAIRGTENTGELFF	TGTGCCATCAGGGGGACAGAGAACACCGGGGAGCTGTTTTTT
TRBV7-2	TRBD1	TRBJ1-1	many	CASSSGGLRNTEAFF	TGTGCCAGCAGTTCAGGGGGTCTAAGGAACACTGAAGCTTTCTTT
TRBV7-2	NA	TRBJ1-3	NA	CASSLLDSGAGNTIYF	TGTGCCAGCAGCCTACTCGACAGTGGGGCTGGAAACACCATATATTTT
TRBV20-1	TRBD2	TRBJ2-5	many	CSASGAGDWYETQYF	TGCAGTGCTAGTGGCGCGGGGGATTGGTATGAGACCCAGTACTTC
TRBV20-1	NA	TRBJ1-5	NA	CSASPSNQPQHF	TGCAGTGCTAGTCCGAGCAATCAGCCCCAGCATTTT
TRBV20-1	TRBD1	TRBJ1-2	NA	CSASPLGGGGLDGYTF	TGCAGTGCTAGCCCCCTGGGGGGAGGGGGCTTAGATGGCTACACCTTC
TRBV5-1	NA	TRBJ2-5	few	CASSPGQGYQETQYF	TGCGCCAGCAGCCCGGGTCAGGGGTACCAAGAGACCCAGTACTTC
TRBV12-3/TRBV12-4	TRBD1	TRBJ1-4	NA	CASRSTGDSLNEKLFF	TGTGCCAGCAGATCGACAGGGGACAGCTTGAATGAAAAACTGTTTTTT
TRBV27	TRBD1	TRBJ2-1	many	CASNQGTGGHNEQFF	TGTGCCAGCAACCAGGGAACAGGGGGACACAATGAGCAGTTCTTC
TRBV2	TRBD1	TRBJ1-1	NA	CASSNPRQGLNTEAFF	TGTGCCAGCAGTAATCCTAGACAGGGTTTAAACACTGAAGCTTTCTTT
TRBV3-1	NA	TRBJ1-6	few	CASSRVGSPLHF	TGTGCCAGCAGTCGGGTGGGTTCACCCCTCCACTTT
TRBV12-3/TRBV12-4	TRBD1	TRBJ2-6	NA	CASSSSGGGGANVLTF	TGTGCCAGCAGTTCTTCAGGGGGCGGTGGGGCCAACGTCCTGACTTTC
TRBV9	NA	TRBJ2-2	few	CASSVGGRSSGELFF	TGTGCCAGCAGCGTAGGAGGGAGAAGCTCCGGGGAGCTGTTTTTT
TRBV27	TRBD1	TRBJ1-2	NA	CASSSLDRVDGYTF	TGTGCCAGCAGTTCCCTGGACAGGGTTGATGGCTACACCTTC
TRBV14	NA	TRBJ2-3	NA	CASSRGLTPGDTQYF	TGTGCCAGCAGCCGCGGACTAACCCCCGGAGATACGCAGTATTTT
TRBV27	NA	TRBJ2-2	few	CASGGAGELFF	TGTGCCAGCGGCGGGGCCGGGGAGCTGTTTTTT
TRBV2	TRBD1	TRBJ1-3	many	CASSEQGAFSGNTIYF	TGTGCCAGCAGTGAGCAGGGGGCTTTCTCTGGAAACACCATATATTTT
TRBV7-3	NA	TRBJ1-2	NA	CASSLFSLGRGLPTGYGYTF	TGTGCCAGCAGCTTATTTTCCTTAGGTCGGGGCCTCCCAACCGGCTATGGCTACACCTTC
TRBV11-2	TRBD1	TRBJ1-1	many	CASRGQPNTEAFF	TGTGCCAGCAGGGGACAGCCGAACACTGAAGCTTTCTTT
TRBV20-1	TRBD2	TRBJ2-5	NA	CSASGGAAQETQYF	TGCAGTGCTAGCGGGGGGGCGGCCCAAGAGACCCAGTACTTC
TRBV3-1	NA	TRBJ1-6	few	CATKGSSSYNSPLHF	TGTGCCACCAAGGGCAGCAGCTCCTATAATTCACCCCTCCACTTT
TRBV10-3	TRBD1	TRBJ1-2	NA	CAISDLTGGGDGYTF	TGTGCCATCAGTGACCTGACAGGGGGAGGGGATGGCTACACCTTC
TRBV6-2/TRBV6-3	NA	TRBJ2-5	NA	CASSSAGPGTQYF	TGTGCCAGCAGTTCTGCCGGCCCGGGGACCCAGTACTTC
TRBV11-1	TRBD2	TRBJ2-2	many	CASSLGRGGKETGELFF	TGTGCCAGCAGCTTGGGCCGGGGGGGAAAGGAGACCGGGGAGCTGTTTTTT
TRBV7-9	NA	TRBJ2-2	few	CASSLALSGELFF	TGTGCCAGCAGCTTAGCGTTGAGCGGGGAGCTGTTTTTT